Each of the 4 T cell receptor beta chains below was sequenced from the same sample in a study of T cell responses to AZD1222 COVID-19 vaccine. Libraries were prepared by immunoSEQ multiplex PCR; TCRdb keeps only in-frame clonotypes and omits some of them. Seen here are 95,000 to 110,000 clones, approximately 89% observed once, and the top ten hold roughly 20%. This material consisted of peripheral blood, taken on day 0 of AZD1222 vaccination. These receptors all stem from an adult in good health.

This chain joins TRBV30 and TRBJ2-3; TRBD2 is a possible D gene (6 bases). The germline gives CDR1 GTSNPN, CDR2 SVGIG (reference sequence). The CDR3 consists of 13 residues. V lost 2 bases, J lost 4 bases, and 10 bases lay in between. In nucleotides, the CDR3 is TGTGCCTGGAGTCAAAGGAGGGCAGATACGCAGTATTTT. This codes for CAWSQRRADTQYF. The variable domain in full, completed from reference TRBV30 and TRBJ2-3, reads SQTIHQWPATLVQPVGSPLSLECTVEGTSNPNLYWYRQAAGRGLQLLFYSVGIGQISSEVPQNLSASRPQDRQFILSSKKLLLSDSGFYLCAWSQRRADTQYFGPGTRLTVL.

This clone was counted only a few times. The genes are TRBV29-1 and TRBJ1-1; D remains unclear. The germline gives CDR1 SQVTM, CDR2 ANQGSEA. V was shortened by 0 bases and J by 5 bases, with 10 bases between the two germline ends. This CDR3 has 13 amino acids. In DNA, the CDR3 is TGCAGCGTTGAAGATAGTACGCGTACTGAAGCTTTCTTT. It is translated as CSVEDSTRTEAFF.

This chain links TRBV19 with TRBJ2-3, with 7 positions matching TRBD1. After removal of 4 bases from V and 4 bases from J, the junction contained 8 bases not matched to a gene. Germline assignment: CDR1 LNHDA and CDR2 SQIVND (reference sequence). The CDR3 extends over 15 amino acids. This chain's CDR3 is CASSNLVGGADTQYF. CDR3 sequence (DNA): TGTGCCAGTAGTAATTTAGTAGGGGGCGCAGATACGCAGTATTTT.

J is TRBJ2-2 and V is TRBV10-3, with 8 bases aligning to TRBD1. V shed 3 bases, J shed 6 bases, and the junction held 9 bases outside the gene matches. Germline loops: CDR1 ENHRY, CDR2 SYGVKD. There are 16 residues in the CDR3. The CDR3 here is CAISDNVPDRAGELFF. The CDR3 DNA reads TGTGCCATCAGTGACAACGTCCCGGACAGGGCCGGGGAGCTGTTTTTT.